These T cell receptor beta chains were read from a single sample in a study of PD-1 blockade in classical Hodgkin lymphoma. Profiling relied on immunoSEQ multiplex PCR, and the TCRdb table lists in-frame clones only, not all of them. The table records about 94,000 clones, 85% to 90% of them present only once. The material sequenced was peripheral blood mononuclear cells (PBMCs), taken before the second cycle of nivolumab. The receptors derive from a human donor with classical Hodgkin lymphoma. The CDR3 runs from the conserved cysteine through the conserved F or W. D genes are given only for firm matches. Rows may omit the clone size; those that give it use once, few, many or a size class.

abundance	v_gene	d_gene	j_gene	CDR3aa	CDR3nt
-	TRBV2	-	TRBJ2-2	CASRDRNTGELFF	TGTGCCAGCAGGGACAGAAACACCGGGGAGCTGTTTTTT
-	TRBV15	-	TRBJ1-2	CATSRDLVGYYGYTF	TGTGCCACCAGCAGAGATCTAGTCGGTTACTATGGCTACACCTTC
-	TRBV11-2	-	TRBJ2-1	CASSLTGGGLNEQFF	TGTGCCAGCAGCTTGACGGGGGGCGGATTGAATGAGCAGTTCTTC
-	TRBV18	-	TRBJ1-4	CASSPRGQSNEKLFF	TGTGCCAGCTCTCCCCGGGGACAATCTAATGAAAAACTGTTTTTT
-	TRBV2	TRBD1	TRBJ1-1	CASSVGGGGPEAFF	TGTGCCAGCAGTGTAGGGGGCGGGGGCCCTGAAGCTTTCTTT
-	TRBV4-1	TRBD2	TRBJ2-7	CASSPALAGPQYF	TGCGCCAGCAGCCCAGCCTTAGCGGGACCGCAGTACTTC
once	TRBV5-6	TRBD1	TRBJ2-1	CASSLGAGGRYNEQFF	TGTGCCAGCAGCTTGGGGGCAGGGGGCCGGTACAATGAGCAGTTCTTC
-	TRBV5-4	-	TRBJ2-2	CASTSGGAGELFF	TGTGCCAGCACCTCAGGGGGGGCCGGGGAGCTGTTTTTT
-	TRBV11-2	-	TRBJ2-7	CASSKSEFIYEQYF	TGTGCCAGCAGCAAATCGGAATTTATCTACGAGCAGTACTTC
-	TRBV6-6	TRBD1	TRBJ1-6	CASSTQGAALDSPLHF	TGTGCCAGCAGTACACAGGGGGCCGCCCTCGATTCACCCCTCCACTTT
-	TRBV5-1	TRBD1	TRBJ1-4	CASSVTGGREKLFF	TGCGCCAGCAGCGTGACAGGGGGCCGAGAAAAACTGTTTTTT
-	TRBV18	TRBD2	TRBJ2-5	CASSPAASGGSGTQYF	TGTGCCAGCTCACCAGCGGCCAGCGGGGGGTCGGGGACCCAGTACTTC
-	TRBV6-5	TRBD1	TRBJ2-1	CASSPRQGRYNEQFF	TGTGCCAGCAGTCCCCGACAGGGTCGCTACAATGAGCAGTTCTTC
-	TRBV20-1	-	TRBJ2-3	CSARYTDTQYF	TGCAGTGCTAGGTACACAGATACGCAGTATTTT
-	TRBV7-2	-	TRBJ1-1	CASSLAAGRTEAFF	TGTGCCAGCAGCTTAGCGGCGGGGCGCACTGAAGCTTTCTTT
-	TRBV4-1	TRBD1	TRBJ2-6	CASSQVGQGAGANVLTF	TGCGCCAGCAGCCAGGTTGGACAGGGGGCTGGGGCCAACGTCCTGACTTTC
-	TRBV14	TRBD1	TRBJ2-7	CASSQVNRGGQYF	TGTGCCAGCAGCCAAGTCAACAGGGGCGGGCAGTACTTC
-	TRBV30	TRBD1	TRBJ2-7	CACGQGASYEQYF	TGTGCCTGCGGACAGGGGGCCTCCTACGAGCAGTACTTC
-	TRBV7-2	-	TRBJ2-5	CASSLGGGAEETQYF	TGTGCCAGCAGCTTAGGAGGGGGGGCTGAAGAGACCCAGTACTTC
-	TRBV27	-	TRBJ2-1	CASSFVVSNEQFF	TGTGCCAGCAGTTTTGTGGTTTCCAATGAGCAGTTCTTC